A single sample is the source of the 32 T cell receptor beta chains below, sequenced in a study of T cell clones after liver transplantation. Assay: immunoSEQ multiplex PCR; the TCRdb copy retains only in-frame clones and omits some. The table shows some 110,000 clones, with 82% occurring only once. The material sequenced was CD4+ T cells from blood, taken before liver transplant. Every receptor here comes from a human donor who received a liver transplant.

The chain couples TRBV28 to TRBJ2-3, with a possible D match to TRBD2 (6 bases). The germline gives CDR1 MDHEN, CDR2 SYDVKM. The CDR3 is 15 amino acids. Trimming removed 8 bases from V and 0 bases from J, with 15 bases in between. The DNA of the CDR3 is TGTGCCAGCCCCTCGGGGCTAGCGAGCACAGATACGCAGTATTTT. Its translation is CASPSGLASTDTQYF.

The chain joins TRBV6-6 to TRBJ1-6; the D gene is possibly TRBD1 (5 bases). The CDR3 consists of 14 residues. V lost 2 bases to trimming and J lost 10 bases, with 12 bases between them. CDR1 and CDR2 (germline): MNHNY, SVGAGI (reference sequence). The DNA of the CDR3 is TGTGCCAGCAGTTACGCAGGGAAGGACTCACCCCTCCACTTT. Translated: CASSYAGKDSPLHF.

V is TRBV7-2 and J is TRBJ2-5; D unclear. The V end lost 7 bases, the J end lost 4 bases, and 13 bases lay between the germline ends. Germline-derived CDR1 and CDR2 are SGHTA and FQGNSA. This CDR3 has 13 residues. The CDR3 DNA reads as TGTGCCAGCACCGCGGACGGATTAGAGACCCAGTACTTC. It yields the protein CASTADGLETQYF.

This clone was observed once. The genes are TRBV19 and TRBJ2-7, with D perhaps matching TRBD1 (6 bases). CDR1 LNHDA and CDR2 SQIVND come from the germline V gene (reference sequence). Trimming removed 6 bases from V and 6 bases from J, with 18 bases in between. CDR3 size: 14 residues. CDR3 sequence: CASRQGRGLGEQYF. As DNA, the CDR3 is TGTGCCAGTAGGCAGGGGCGAGGACTTGGCGAGCAGTACTTC.

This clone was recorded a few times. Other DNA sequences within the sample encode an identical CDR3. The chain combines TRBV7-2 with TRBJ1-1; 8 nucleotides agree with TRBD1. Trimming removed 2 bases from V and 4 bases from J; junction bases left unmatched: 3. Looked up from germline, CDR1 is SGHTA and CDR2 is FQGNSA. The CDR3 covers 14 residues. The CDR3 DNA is TGTGCCAGCAGCTTACCGACAGGGGCCACTGAAGCTTTCTTT. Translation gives CASSLPTGATEAFF.

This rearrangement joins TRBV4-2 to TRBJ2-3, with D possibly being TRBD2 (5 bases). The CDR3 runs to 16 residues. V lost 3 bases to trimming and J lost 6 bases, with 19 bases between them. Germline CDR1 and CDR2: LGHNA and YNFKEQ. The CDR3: CASSQKRGLQMDTQYF. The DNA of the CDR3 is TGTGCCAGCAGCCAGAAGCGAGGGCTCCAAATGGATACGCAGTATTTT.

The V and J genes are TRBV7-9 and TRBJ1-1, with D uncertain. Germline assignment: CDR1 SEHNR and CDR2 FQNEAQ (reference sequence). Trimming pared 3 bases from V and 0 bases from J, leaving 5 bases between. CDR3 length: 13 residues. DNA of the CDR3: TGTGCCAGCAGCTTGACGGTGAACACTGAAGCTTTCTTT. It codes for CASSLTVNTEAFF.

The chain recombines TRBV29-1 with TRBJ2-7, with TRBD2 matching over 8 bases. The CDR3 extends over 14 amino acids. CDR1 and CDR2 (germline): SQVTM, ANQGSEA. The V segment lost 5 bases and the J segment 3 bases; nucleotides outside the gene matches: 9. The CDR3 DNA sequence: TGCAGCGTTTCGGGCGGGACTAGGGGCTACGAGCAGTACTTC. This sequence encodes CSVSGGTRGYEQYF.

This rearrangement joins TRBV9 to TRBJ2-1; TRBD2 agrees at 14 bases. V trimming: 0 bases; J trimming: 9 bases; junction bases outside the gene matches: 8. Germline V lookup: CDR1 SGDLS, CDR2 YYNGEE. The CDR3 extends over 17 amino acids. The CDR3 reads CASSVGVTSGRAGEQFF. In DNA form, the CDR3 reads TGTGCCAGCAGCGTAGGGGTGACTAGCGGGAGGGCCGGTGAGCAGTTCTTC.

CDR3 sequence reads: CASSPSAGRVNGEAFF. The DNA of the CDR3 is TGTGCCAGCTCACCGTCCGCAGGCAGGGTGAATGGGGAAGCTTTCTTT. The chain carries TRBV18 and TRBJ1-1, with TRBD1 as a possible D gene (5 bases). V was cut by 3 bases and J by 8 bases, with 22 bases left in between. This CDR3 region has 16 residues. From germline, CDR1 is KGHSH and CDR2 LQKENI.

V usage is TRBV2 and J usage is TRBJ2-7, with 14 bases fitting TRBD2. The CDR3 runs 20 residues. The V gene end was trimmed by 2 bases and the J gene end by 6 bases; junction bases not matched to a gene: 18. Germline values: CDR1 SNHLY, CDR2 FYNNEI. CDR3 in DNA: TGTGCCAGCAGTGAAAGGACAGCCCCCGGGACTAGCGGGAGAGTATCCGAGCAGTACTTC. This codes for CASSERTAPGTSGRVSEQYF.

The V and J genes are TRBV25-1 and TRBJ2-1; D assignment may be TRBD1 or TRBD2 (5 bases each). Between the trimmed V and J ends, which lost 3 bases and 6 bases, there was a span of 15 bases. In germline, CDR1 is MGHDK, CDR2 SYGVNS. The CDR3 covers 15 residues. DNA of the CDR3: TGTGCCAGCAGTGATGGTGGTTGGGGGAGCAATGAGCAGTTCTTC. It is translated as CASSDGGWGSNEQFF.

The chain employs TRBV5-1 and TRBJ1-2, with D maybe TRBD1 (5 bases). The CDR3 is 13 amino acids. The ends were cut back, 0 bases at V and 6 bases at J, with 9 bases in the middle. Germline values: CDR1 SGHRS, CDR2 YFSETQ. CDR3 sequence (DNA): TGCGCCAGCAGCTTGGGAAGGGGTGATGGCTACACCTTC. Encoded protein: CASSLGRGDGYTF. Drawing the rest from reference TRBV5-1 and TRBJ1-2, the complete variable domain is KAGVTQTPRYLIKTRGQQVTLSCSPISGHRSVSWYQQTPGQGLQFLFEYFSETQRNKGNFPGRFSGRQFSNSRSEMNVSTLELGDSALYLCASSLGRGDGYTFGSGTRLTVV.

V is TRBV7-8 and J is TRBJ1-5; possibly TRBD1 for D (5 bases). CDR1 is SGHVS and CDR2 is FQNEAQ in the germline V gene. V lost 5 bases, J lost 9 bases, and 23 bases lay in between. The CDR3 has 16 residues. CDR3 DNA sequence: TGTGCCAGCAGCCCCGGGGGAACGGGGGGAGCCGGGCCCCAGCATTTT. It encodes CASSPGGTGGAGPQHF.

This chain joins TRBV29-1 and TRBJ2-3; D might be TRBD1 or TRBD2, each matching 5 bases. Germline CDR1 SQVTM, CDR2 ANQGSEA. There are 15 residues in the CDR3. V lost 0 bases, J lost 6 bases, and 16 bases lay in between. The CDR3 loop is CSVEDPGTLWDTQYF. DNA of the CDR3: TGCAGCGTTGAAGATCCCGGGACGCTGTGGGATACGCAGTATTTT.

CDR3 loop: CASSTDRRYGYTF. DNA of the CDR3: TGTGCCAGTAGCACGGACAGGAGGTATGGCTACACCTTC. The J gene is TRBJ1-2, the V gene TRBV19; 7 bases are a match to TRBD1. CDR1 is LNHDA, CDR2 SQIVND, per germline (reference sequence). The trim removed 6 bases at V and 5 bases at J, leaving 6 bases unmatched. This CDR3 is 13 amino acids long.

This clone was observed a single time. The CDR3 nucleotides read TGTGCCAGTAGTATAACCCAGGGATGGAACACTGAAGCTTTCTTT. Translated: CASSITQGWNTEAFF. This chain connects TRBV19 to TRBJ1-1, with D perhaps TRBD1 (5 bases). Germline loops: CDR1 LNHDA, CDR2 SQIVND (reference sequence). This CDR3 is built from 15 residues. V was trimmed by 2 bases and J by 1 base, leaving 11 bases between them.

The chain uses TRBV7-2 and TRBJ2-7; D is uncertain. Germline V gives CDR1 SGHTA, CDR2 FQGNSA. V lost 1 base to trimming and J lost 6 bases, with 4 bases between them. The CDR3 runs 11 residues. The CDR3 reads CASSLVGEQYF. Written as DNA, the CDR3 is TGTGCCAGCAGCTTAGTGGGCGAGCAGTACTTC.

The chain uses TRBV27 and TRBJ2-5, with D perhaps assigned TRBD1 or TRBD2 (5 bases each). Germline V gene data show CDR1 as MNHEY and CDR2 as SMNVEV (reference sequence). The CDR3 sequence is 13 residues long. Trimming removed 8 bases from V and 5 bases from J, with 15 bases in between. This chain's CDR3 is CASGGGARETQYF. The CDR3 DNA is TGTGCCAGCGGGGGTGGGGCTAGGGAGACCCAGTACTTC.

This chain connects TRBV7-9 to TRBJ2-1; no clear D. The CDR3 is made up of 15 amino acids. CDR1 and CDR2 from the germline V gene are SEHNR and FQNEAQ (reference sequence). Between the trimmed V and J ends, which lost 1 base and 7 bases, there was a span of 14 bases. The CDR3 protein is CASSLGQVLGNEQFF. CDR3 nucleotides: TGTGCCAGCAGCTTAGGGCAGGTTTTAGGAAATGAGCAGTTCTTC.

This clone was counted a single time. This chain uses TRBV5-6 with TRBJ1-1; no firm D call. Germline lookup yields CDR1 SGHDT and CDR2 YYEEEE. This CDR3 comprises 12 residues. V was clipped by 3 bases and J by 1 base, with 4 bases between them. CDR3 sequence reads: CASSWTNTEAFF. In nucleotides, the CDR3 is TGTGCCAGCAGCTGGACGAACACTGAAGCTTTCTTT.

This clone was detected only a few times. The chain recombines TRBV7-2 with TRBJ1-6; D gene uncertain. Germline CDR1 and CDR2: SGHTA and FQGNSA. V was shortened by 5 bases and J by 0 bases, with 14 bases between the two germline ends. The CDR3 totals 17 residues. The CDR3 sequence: CASSPRRGSSYNSPLHF. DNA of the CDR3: TGTGCCAGCAGCCCCCGACGGGGTAGCTCCTATAATTCACCCCTCCACTTT.

The CDR3 loop is CASRLDPTGWGELFF. The CDR3, as DNA: TGTGCCAGCAGGCTGGATCCGACCGGTTGGGGAGAACTGTTTTTT. The chain recombines TRBV6-1 with TRBJ1-4; D is ambiguous. Germline V CDR1 and CDR2: MNHNS, SASEGT. The CDR3 length is 15 residues. V lost 6 bases to trimming and J lost 12 bases, with 23 bases between them.

For the CDR3, the DNA is TGTGCCAGCAGCCAGGGACAGTTTAGCAATCAGCCCCAGCATTTT. Translating gives CASSQGQFSNQPQHF. V and J are TRBV11-2 and TRBJ1-5; 7 bases are a match to TRBD1. The length of the CDR3 is 15 residues. Trimming removed 5 bases from V and 0 bases from J; junction bases left unmatched: 4. Germline assignment: CDR1 SGHAT and CDR2 FQNNGV.

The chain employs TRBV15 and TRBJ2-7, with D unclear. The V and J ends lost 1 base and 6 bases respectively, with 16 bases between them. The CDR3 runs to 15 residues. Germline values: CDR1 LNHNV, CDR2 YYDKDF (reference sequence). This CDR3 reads CATSRGSLVSSEQYF. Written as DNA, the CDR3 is TGTGCCACCAGCAGAGGGAGTCTAGTGAGCAGCGAGCAGTACTTC.

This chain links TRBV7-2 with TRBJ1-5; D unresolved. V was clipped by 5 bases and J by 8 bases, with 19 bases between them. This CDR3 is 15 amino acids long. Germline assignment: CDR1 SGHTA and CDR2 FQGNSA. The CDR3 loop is CASSRTRSPGEPQHF. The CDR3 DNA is TGTGCCAGCAGCCGAACGCGGAGCCCCGGGGAGCCCCAGCATTTT.

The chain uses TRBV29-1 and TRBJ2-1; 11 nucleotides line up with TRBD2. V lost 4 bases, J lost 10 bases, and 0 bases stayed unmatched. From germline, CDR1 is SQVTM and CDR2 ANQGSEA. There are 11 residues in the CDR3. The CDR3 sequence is CSVGLAGEQFF. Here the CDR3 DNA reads TGCAGCGTTGGACTAGCGGGAGAGCAGTTCTTC.

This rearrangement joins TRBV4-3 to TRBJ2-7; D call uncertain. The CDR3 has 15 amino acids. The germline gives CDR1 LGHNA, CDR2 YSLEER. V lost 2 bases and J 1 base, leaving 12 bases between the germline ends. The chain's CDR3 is CASSQSPHPSYEQYF. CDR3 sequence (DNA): TGCGCCAGCAGCCAATCCCCACATCCTTCCTACGAGCAGTACTTC.

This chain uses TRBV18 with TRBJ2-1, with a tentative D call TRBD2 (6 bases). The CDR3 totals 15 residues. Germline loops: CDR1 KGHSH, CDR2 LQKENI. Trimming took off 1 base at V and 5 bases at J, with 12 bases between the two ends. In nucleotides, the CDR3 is TGTGCCAGCTCACCACGGGCGGGGAGTGACAATGAGCAGTTCTTC. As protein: CASSPRAGSDNEQFF.

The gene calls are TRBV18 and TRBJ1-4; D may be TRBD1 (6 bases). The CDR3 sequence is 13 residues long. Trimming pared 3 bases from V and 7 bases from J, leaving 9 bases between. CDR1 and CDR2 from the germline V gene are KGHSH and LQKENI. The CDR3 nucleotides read TGTGCCAGCTCACCGCGAGGGGGTGAAAAACTGTTTTTT. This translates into CASSPRGGEKLFF.

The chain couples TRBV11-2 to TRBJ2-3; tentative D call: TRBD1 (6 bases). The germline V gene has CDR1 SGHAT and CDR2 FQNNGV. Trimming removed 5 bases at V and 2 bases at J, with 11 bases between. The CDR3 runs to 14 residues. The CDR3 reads CASSRGQFTDTQYF. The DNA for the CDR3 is TGTGCCAGCAGCAGAGGACAGTTCACAGATACGCAGTATTTT.

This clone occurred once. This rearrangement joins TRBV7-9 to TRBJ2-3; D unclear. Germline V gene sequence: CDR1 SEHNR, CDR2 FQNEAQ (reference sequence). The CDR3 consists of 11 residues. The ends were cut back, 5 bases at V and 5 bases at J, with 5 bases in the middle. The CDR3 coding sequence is TGTGCCAGCAGCGTCGTAGATACGCAGTATTTT. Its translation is CASSVVDTQYF.